This T cell receptor beta chain was observed in a study of T cell responses to AZD1222 COVID-19 vaccine. Turning to the study itself: Recipients boosted at about 4 weeks or about 12 weeks are pooled.

This clone was detected once. Clones were read by immunoSEQ multiplex PCR, and TCRdb kept only the in-frame ones, dropping some. The table lists some 120,000 clones, about 80% of them singletons. Germline loops: CDR1 LGHDT, CDR2 YNNKEL (reference sequence). V gave up 4 bases and J gave up 4 bases, with 16 bases separating them. The CDR3 has 15 residues. V is TRBV3-1 (or the pseudogene TRBV3-2) and J is TRBJ2-5; possibly TRBD1 or TRBD2 for D (5 bases each). The specimen comprised peripheral blood, sampled on day 0 of AZD1222 vaccination. The receptor comes from an adult in good health. CDR3 coding DNA: TGTGCCAGCAGCCCACCCCCGTCGGGGACAGAGACCCAGTACTTC. Protein: CASSPPPSGTETQYF.